The 17 T cell receptor beta chains below come from one sample, sequenced in a study of regulatory T cells in long-lasting Graves disease. Construction of the TCR beta libraries employed iRepertoire HTBI primers in conjunction with Arm-PCR of CDR3 regions. TCRdb used MiXCR to reprocess the multiplex PCR reads, holding one entry per CDR3 protein. The data show about 450,000 distinct CDR3 sequences, roughly a quarter seen once. Time point in this sample: persistent/refractory GD, antithyroid drugs over 5 years with positive TRAb. PBMCs were the source of the RNA used for TCR sequencing. Sequencing used peripheral blood mononuclear cells (PBMCs), obtained when the disease was refractory, from a patient treated with antithyroid drugs. The receptors here all came from a female donor with Graves disease.

In this sample, this clonotype turned up a few times. The chain has TRBV14 and TRBJ2-6; D perhaps matches TRBD1 (6 bases). Trimming took 4 bases from V and 0 from J, leaving 19 bases between them. The CDR3 extends over 19 amino acids. Germline V gene sequence: CDR1 SGHDN, CDR2 FVKESK. As DNA, the CDR3 is TGTGCCAGCAGCCGAGCGACAGGTACCACTATCTCTGGGGCCAACGTCCTGACTTTC. It encodes CASSRATGTTISGANVLTF. The full variable domain, its missing parts supplied by reference TRBV14 and TRBJ2-6, is EAGVTQFPSHSVIEKGQTVTLRCDPISGHDNLYWYRRVMGKEIKFLLHFVKESKQDESGMPNNRFLAERTGGTYSTLKVQPAELEDSGVYFCASSRATGTTISGANVLTFGAGSRLTVL.

In its sample, this clonotype was seen many times. The chain links TRBV28 to TRBJ2-2; 7 bases fit TRBD1. V gave up 6 bases and J gave up 0 bases; unmatched junction bases: 1. The CDR3 runs to 14 residues. Germline CDR1 and CDR2: MDHEN and SYDVKM. The CDR3 loop reads CASRGTANTGELFF. The CDR3 DNA reads as TGTGCCAGCAGGGGGACAGCGAACACCGGGGAGCTGTTTTTT.

This clonotype came up a few times. The chain carries TRBV5-6 and TRBJ1-1; D ambiguous. Germline CDR1 is SGHDT and CDR2 is YYEEEE. The CDR3 loop spans 12 amino acids. Trimming shortened V by 3 bases and J by 10 bases, and 13 bases separated the two germline ends. CDR3 nucleotides: TGTGCCAGCAGCTCAACACCACGAATAGCTTTCTTT. This gives the protein CASSSTPRIAFF.

The table lists this clonotype with a few counts. The chain joins TRBV19 to TRBJ1-1, with a possible D match to TRBD1 (6 bases). Per the germline V gene, CDR1 is LNHDA and CDR2 is SQIVND (reference sequence). Trimming shortened V by 6 bases and J by 11 bases, and 13 bases separated the two germline ends. The CDR3 consists of 11 residues. The CDR3 DNA follows: TGTGCCAGTAGGGGGGGCCCAACGGCTTTCTTT. Its translation is CASRGGPTAFF.

This clonotype was found a few times. This chain's CDR3 is CASSVQRPDYGYTF. The CDR3 nucleotides are TGCGCCAGCAGCGTCCAAAGACCAGACTATGGCTACACCTTC. The rearrangement links TRBV5-1 to TRBJ1-2; D gene ambiguous. This CDR3 spans 14 amino acids. Trimming stripped 4 bases from V and 3 bases from J, with 13 bases between. In germline, CDR1 is SGHRS, CDR2 YFSETQ.

This clonotype has more than one count but fewer than ten. V usage is TRBV29-1 and J usage is TRBJ2-5; D tentatively reads TRBD1 or TRBD2 (6 bases each). Germline CDR1 and CDR2: SQVTM and ANQGSEA. This CDR3 has 15 amino acids. Trimming pared 0 bases from V and 5 bases from J, leaving 16 bases between. The CDR3 sequence: CSVEDPGHRGETQYF. The CDR3 DNA sequence: TGCAGCGTTGAAGACCCGGGACACCGGGGGGAGACCCAGTACTTC.

This clonotype has more than one count but fewer than ten. The V and J genes are TRBV27 and TRBJ1-6, with a tentative D call TRBD1 (5 bases). CDR3 length equals 13 residues. Trimming removed 6 bases from V and 9 bases from J, with 12 bases in between. CDR1 is MNHEY, CDR2 SMNVEV, per germline (reference sequence). The CDR3 bases are TGTGCCAGCAGCCGGGGCCCTCCTTCACCCCTCCACTTT. It specifies CASSRGPPSPLHF.

This clonotype was seen ten or more times. The chain uses TRBV28 and TRBJ2-7; D is undetermined. Trimming removed 1 base from V and 2 bases from J, with 6 bases in between. The germline V gene has CDR1 MDHEN and CDR2 SYDVKM. The CDR3 has 13 residues. CDR3 coding DNA: TGTGCCAGCAGTTTATCTGACGCCTACGAGCAGTACTTC. Amino acid sequence: CASSLSDAYEQYF.

A remark on this clonotype: A single base separates this from a much larger clone, so it may be a read error. Given the absence of the conserved phenylalanine or tryptophan at the CDR3 end, a read error is likely. The chain employs TRBV12-3 or TRBV12-4 and TRBJ2-5, with 7 bases matching TRBD1. The CDR3 consists of 15 residues. The trim removed 2 bases at V and 2 bases at J, leaving 5 bases unmatched. Here the CDR3 reads CASSLITRGQETQYL. The CDR3, as DNA: TGTGCCAGCAGTTTAATCACCAGGGGGCAAGAGACCCAGTACCTC.

The V call is TRBV7-9, the J call TRBJ1-1, with TRBD1 matching over 7 bases. This CDR3 is built from 15 residues. Looked up from germline, CDR1 is SEHNR and CDR2 is FQNEAQ (reference sequence). The V gene end was trimmed by 0 bases and the J gene end by 2 bases; junction bases not matched to a gene: 3. The CDR3 nucleotides read TGTGCCAGCAGCTTAGCACAGGGGACCAACACTGAAGCTTTCTTT. This translates into CASSLAQGTNTEAFF.

This chain connects TRBV25-1 to TRBJ2-5; the match to TRBD1 covers 8 bases. Unmatched junction bases numbered 10, after V lost 6 bases and J lost 4 bases. The CDR3 is 15 residues long. CDR1 is MGHDK, CDR2 SYGVNS, per germline. DNA of the CDR3: TGTGCCAGCAGACCGGACAGGGAGGTTTCAGAGACCCAGTACTTC. The encoded protein is CASRPDREVSETQYF.

This chain connects TRBV6-1 to TRBJ1-5; 7 bases line up with TRBD1. Germline V CDR1 and CDR2: MNHNS, SASEGT. The CDR3 sequence is 15 residues long. After removal of 4 bases from V and 8 bases from J, the junction contained 11 bases not matched to a gene. The CDR3 bases are TGTGCCAGCAGTGTACAGGGGAGAGGGGGGGAGCCCCAGCATTTT. This sequence encodes CASSVQGRGGEPQHF.

The table lists this clonotype with many counts. The V gene is TRBV28, the J gene TRBJ2-7; D might be TRBD1 (5 bases). The CDR3 is 11 amino acids. Germline CDR1 and CDR2: MDHEN and SYDVKM. V was clipped by 7 bases and J by 3 bases, with 7 bases between them. This CDR3 is CASNQGYEQYF. The CDR3 coding sequence is TGTGCCAGCAACCAGGGCTACGAGCAGTACTTC. The variable domain in full, completed from reference TRBV28 and TRBJ2-7, reads DVKVTQSSRYLVKRTGEKVFLECVQDMDHENMFWYRQDPGLGLRLIYFSYDVKMKEKGDIPEGYSVSREKKERFSLILESASTNQTSMYLCASNQGYEQYFGPGTRLTVT.

The chain combines TRBV5-1 with TRBJ1-4; D ambiguous. The CDR3 totals 15 residues. CDR1 and CDR2 (germline): SGHRS, YFSETQ. Trimming removed 5 bases at V and 1 base at J, with 12 bases between. CDR3 DNA: TGCGCCAGCAGTAATGGGAGAGGAACTAATGAAAAACTGTTTTTT. It specifies CASSNGRGTNEKLFF.

The sample holds a few counts of this clonotype. The chain carries TRBV19 and TRBJ2-2; D is unresolved. The CDR3 contains 14 residues. V shed 4 bases and J shed 1 base, with 7 bases lying between them. Germline loops: CDR1 LNHDA, CDR2 SQIVND (reference sequence). In nucleotides, the CDR3 is TGTGCCAGTAGTAGTCAGCGGAACACCGGGGAGCTGTTTTTT. It codes for CASSSQRNTGELFF.

This clonotype was seen more than once but under ten times. This rearrangement joins TRBV20-1 to TRBJ1-2; no clear D. CDR1 and CDR2 (germline): DFQATT, SNEGSKA (reference sequence). The CDR3 is made up of 14 amino acids. Trimming stripped 1 base from V and 6 bases from J, with 15 bases between. The CDR3: CSARGLWDWDGYTF. Here the CDR3 DNA reads TGCAGTGCTAGAGGGTTGTGGGATTGGGATGGCTACACCTTC.

This clonotype was seen a handful of times. The chain links TRBV5-1 to TRBJ2-3; D uncertain. From germline, CDR1 is SGHRS and CDR2 YFSETQ. The CDR3 runs to 15 residues. Between the trimmed V and J ends, which lost 0 bases and 0 bases, there was a span of 8 bases. CDR3 coding DNA: TGCGCCAGCAGCTTGGATAGTACTAGCACAGATACGCAGTATTTT. Translated: CASSLDSTSTDTQYF.